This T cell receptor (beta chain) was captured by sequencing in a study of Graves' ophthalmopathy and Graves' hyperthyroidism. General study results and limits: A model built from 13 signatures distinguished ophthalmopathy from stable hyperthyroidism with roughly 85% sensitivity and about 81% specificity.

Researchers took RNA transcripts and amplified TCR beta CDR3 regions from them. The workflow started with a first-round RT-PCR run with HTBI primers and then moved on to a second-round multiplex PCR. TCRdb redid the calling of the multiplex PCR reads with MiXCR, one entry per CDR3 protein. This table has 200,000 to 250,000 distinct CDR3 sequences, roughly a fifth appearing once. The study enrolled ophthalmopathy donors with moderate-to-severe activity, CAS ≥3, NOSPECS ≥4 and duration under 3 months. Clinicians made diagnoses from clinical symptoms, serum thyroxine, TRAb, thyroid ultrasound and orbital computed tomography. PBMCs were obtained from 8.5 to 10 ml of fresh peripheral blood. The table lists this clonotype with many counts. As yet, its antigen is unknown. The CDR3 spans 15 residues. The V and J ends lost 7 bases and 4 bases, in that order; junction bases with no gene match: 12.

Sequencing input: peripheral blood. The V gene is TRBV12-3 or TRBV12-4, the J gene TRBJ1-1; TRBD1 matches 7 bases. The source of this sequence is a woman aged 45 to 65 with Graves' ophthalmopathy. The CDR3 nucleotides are TGTGCCAGCAATACAGGCCAGGGGGAAGCCACTGAAGCTTTCTTT. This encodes CASNTGQGEATEAFF.